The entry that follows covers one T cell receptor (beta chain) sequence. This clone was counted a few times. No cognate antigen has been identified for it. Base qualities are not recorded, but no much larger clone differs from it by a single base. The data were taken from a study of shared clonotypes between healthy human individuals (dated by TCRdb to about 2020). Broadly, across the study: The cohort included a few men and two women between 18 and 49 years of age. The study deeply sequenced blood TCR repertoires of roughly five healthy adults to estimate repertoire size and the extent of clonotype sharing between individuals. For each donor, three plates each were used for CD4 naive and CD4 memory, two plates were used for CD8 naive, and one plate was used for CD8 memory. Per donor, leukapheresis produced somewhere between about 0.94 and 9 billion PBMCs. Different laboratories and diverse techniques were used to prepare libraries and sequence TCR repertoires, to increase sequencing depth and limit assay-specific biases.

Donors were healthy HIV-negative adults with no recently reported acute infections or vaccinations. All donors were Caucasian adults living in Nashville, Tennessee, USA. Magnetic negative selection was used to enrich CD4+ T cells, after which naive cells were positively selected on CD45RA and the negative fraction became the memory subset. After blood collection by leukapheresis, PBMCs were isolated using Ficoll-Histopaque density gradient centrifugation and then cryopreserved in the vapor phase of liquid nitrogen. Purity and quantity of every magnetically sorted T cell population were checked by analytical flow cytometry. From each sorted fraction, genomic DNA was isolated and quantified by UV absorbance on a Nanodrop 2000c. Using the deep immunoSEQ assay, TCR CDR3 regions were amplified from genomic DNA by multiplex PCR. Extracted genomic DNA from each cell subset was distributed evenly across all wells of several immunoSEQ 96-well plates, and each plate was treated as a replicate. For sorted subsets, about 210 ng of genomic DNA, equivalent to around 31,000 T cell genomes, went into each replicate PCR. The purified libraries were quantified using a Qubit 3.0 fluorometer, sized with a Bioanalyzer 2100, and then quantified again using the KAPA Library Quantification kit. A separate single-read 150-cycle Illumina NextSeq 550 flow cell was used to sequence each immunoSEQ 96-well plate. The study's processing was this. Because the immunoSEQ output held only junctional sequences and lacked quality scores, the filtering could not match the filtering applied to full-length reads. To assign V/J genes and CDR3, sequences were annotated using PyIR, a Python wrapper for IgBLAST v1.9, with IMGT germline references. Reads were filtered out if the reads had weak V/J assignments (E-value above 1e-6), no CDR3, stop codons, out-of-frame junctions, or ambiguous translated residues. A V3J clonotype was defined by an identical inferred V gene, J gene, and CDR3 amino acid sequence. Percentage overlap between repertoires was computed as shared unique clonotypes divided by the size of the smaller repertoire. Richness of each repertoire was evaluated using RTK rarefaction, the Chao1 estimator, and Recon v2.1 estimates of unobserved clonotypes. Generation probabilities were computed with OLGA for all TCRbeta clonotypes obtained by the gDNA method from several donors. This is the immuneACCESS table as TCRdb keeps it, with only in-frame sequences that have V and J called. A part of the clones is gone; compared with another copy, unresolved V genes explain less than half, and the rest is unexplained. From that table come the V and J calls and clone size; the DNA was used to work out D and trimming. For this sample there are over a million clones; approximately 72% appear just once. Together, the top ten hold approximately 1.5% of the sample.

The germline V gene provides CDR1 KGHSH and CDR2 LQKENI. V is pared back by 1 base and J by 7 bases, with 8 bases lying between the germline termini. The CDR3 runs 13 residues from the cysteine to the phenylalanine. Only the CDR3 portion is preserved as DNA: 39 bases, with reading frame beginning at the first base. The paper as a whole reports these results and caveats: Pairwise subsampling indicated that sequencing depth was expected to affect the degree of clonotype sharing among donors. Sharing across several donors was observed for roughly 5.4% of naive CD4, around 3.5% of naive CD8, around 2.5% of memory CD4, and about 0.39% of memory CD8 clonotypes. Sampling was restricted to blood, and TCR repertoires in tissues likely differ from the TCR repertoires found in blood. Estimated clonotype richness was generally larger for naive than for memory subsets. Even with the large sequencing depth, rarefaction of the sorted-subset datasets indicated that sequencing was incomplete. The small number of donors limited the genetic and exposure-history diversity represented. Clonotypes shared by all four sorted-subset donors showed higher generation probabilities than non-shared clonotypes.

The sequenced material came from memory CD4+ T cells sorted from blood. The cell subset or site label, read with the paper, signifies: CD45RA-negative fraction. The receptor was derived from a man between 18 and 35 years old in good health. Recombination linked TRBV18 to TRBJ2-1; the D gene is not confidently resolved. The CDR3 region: CASSPRDWNEQFF. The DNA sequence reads TGTGCCAGCTCACCACGTGACTGGAATGAGCAGTTCTTC.